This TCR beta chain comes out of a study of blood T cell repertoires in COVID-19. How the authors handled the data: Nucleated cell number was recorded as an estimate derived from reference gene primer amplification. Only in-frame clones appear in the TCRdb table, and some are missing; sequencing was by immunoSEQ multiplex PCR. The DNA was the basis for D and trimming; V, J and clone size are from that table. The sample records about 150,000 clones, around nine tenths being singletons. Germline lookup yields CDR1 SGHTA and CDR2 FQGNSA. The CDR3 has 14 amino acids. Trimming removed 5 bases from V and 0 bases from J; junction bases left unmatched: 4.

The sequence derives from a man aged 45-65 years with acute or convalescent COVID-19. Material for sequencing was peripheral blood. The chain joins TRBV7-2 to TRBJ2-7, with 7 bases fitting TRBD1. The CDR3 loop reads CASSEAGGSYEQYV. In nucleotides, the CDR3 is TGTGCCAGCAGCGAAGCAGGGGGCTCCTACGAGCAGTACGTC.